This T cell receptor beta chain was identified in a study of OX40 agonist ivuxolimab in advanced cancers. Worth noting for this clone: The junction does not match germline at one end; this may be a read error.

CDR1 and CDR2 from the germline V gene are SGHNT and YYREEE (reference sequence). CDR3 size: 15 residues. Generated by immunoSEQ multiplex PCR, the TCRdb table keeps only in-frame clones and is missing some. The sample lists about 100,000 clones; around 91% were seen once. This rearrangement joins TRBV5-4 to TRBJ1-2; a possible D gene is TRBD1 (6 bases). Source: CD4+ or CD8+ T cells sorted from blood, taken in a trial of the OX40 agonist ivuxolimab. The receptor comes from an adult with an advanced solid tumor such as melanoma, head and neck, liver or kidney cancer. The CDR3 nucleotides read TGTGCCAACAGCACCCGGACAGAACTGAACTATGGCTACACCTTC. This sequence encodes CANSTRTELNYGYTF.